These T cell receptor beta chains were read from a single sample in a study of blood T cells in healthy people across ages. TCRdb independently ran MiXCR on the 5' RACE reads; one entry per CDR3 protein. There are almost 1 million distinct CDR3 sequences in the sample; about 51% occur only once, and over 20% lies in the top ten. The sequencing input was blood. Receptor source: an older woman in good health. CDR3s include the opening cysteine and the closing phenylalanine or tryptophan. A D gene is named only where the DNA matches it firmly. Size tells how often a clone was seen (once, few, many) or the class of an expanded clone, and some rows leave it out.

cdr3_nt cdr3_aa v_call d_call j_call clone_size
TGTGCCAGCAGCCAGGACAGGGATCAGGAGCAGTACTTC CASSQDRDQEQYF TRBV3-1 TRBD1 TRBJ2-4 .
TGTGCCAGCAGCGCGACTAGCGGAAACAATGAGCAGTTCTTC CASSATSGNNEQFF TRBV7-9 TRBD2 TRBJ2-1 few
TGCAGTGCTATACGACAGGGGAGGACCACAGATACGCAGTATTTT CSAIRQGRTTDTQYF TRBV20-1 TRBD1 TRBJ2-3 .
TGCAGCGTTGAACCAGGACTAGCGGCATACAATGAGCAGTTCTTC CSVEPGLAAYNEQFF TRBV29-1 TRBD2 TRBJ2-1 few
TGTGCCAGCAGTGATCTACCAGCCAAAAACATTCAGTACTTC CASSDLPAKNIQYF TRBV6-1 . TRBJ2-4 few
TGTGCCAGCAGCCAAGGACGAGCGGGAGTGGATACGCAGTATTTT CASSQGRAGVDTQYF TRBV7-6 TRBD2 TRBJ2-3 .
TGTGCCAGCAGCTTAGGGGGGTACTACGGGGGCGAGCAGTACTTC CASSLGGYYGGEQYF TRBV7-2 . TRBJ2-7 .
TGTGCCAGCAGCCGCTGGGGGGATTACGAGCAGTACTTC CASSRWGDYEQYF TRBV7-2 . TRBJ2-7 .
TGTGCCAGCAGGAGACAGGGTAGTGGAAACACCATATATTTT CASRRQGSGNTIYF TRBV12-3/TRBV12-4 TRBD1 TRBJ1-3 .
TGTGCCACCAGCAGATTCGCCGGGACTAGCGGGAGTGAGACCCAGTACTTC CATSRFAGTSGSETQYF TRBV15 TRBD2 TRBJ2-5 .
TGCGCCAGCAGCCAACCCCTACTGAACACTGAAGCTTTCTTT CASSQPLLNTEAFF TRBV4-1 . TRBJ1-1 few
TGTGCCAGCAGCGTAGAAGCACGCTCGAACACTGAAGCTTTCTTT CASSVEARSNTEAFF TRBV9 . TRBJ1-1 .
TGTGCCAGTACCCGGACTAGCGAAGAAGGCACAGATACGCAGTATTTT CASTRTSEEGTDTQYF TRBV19 TRBD2 TRBJ2-3 .
TGTGCCAGCAGTAGCGGGAGGGGGGGGGTCAAAAACATTCAGTACTTC CASSSGRGGVKNIQYF TRBV27 TRBD2 TRBJ2-4 .
TGCAGTGCTTTTTGTAGGACTAGCGGGAACTGTTACAATGAGCAGTTCTTC CSAFCRTSGNCYNEQFF TRBV20-1 TRBD2 TRBJ2-1 few
TGTGCCAGCAGAAAACTAGCGGGAGGGATGGATGAGCAGTTCTTC CASRKLAGGMDEQFF TRBV6-6 TRBD2 TRBJ2-1 few
TGTGCCAGCAGTTTTCGTCCTAGCGGGAGAGGAGAGACCCAGTACTTC CASSFRPSGRGETQYF TRBV28 TRBD2 TRBJ2-5 .
TGTGCCAGCAGGCTTTGGGACAGGGACACCGGGGAGCTGTTTTTT CASRLWDRDTGELFF TRBV7-8 TRBD1 TRBJ2-2 few
TGTGCCACCAGTGATTCCTACAGGGACTCTGAAGCTTTCTTT CATSDSYRDSEAFF TRBV24-1 . TRBJ1-1 once
TGCAGTGCTAGCGGCGCGGGAGGACGGGAGACCCAGTACTTC CSASGAGGRETQYF TRBV20-1 TRBD2 TRBJ2-5 many
TGTGCCAGCAGCCAAGCGGCGGGAGAGGTCCACGAGCAGTACTTC CASSQAAGEVHEQYF TRBV4-2 TRBD2 TRBJ2-7 .
TGCAGTGCTCTCGACAGGGGCTTGAACACTGAAGCTTTCTTT CSALDRGLNTEAFF TRBV20-1 TRBD1 TRBJ1-1 .
TGCAGCGTTGGGGAGATTGGCTACACCTTC CSVGEIGYTF TRBV29-1 . TRBJ1-2 .
TGTGCCAGCAGGCGACCTAGCGGGTATACGCAGTATTTT CASRRPSGYTQYF TRBV6-5 TRBD2 TRBJ2-3 few
TGTGCCAGCAGTTTCTCCACGGGTCAGCCCCAGCATTTT CASSFSTGQPQHF TRBV27 . TRBJ1-5 once
TGTGCCAGCGAAAGGAATGGCAGGGTGATAGGCAATCAGCCCCAGCATTTT CASERNGRVIGNQPQHF TRBV6-2/TRBV6-3 . TRBJ1-5 .
TGTGCCAGCAGCTTAATGACAACTAATGAAAAACTGTTTTTT CASSLMTTNEKLFF TRBV12-3/TRBV12-4 . TRBJ1-4 .
TGTGCCAGCAGTTTACAGGGGTACGGGGGCTACACCTTC CASSLQGYGGYTF TRBV12-3/TRBV12-4 . TRBJ1-2 .
TGTGCCAGCAGTGTAGGGACAGTCTACAATGAGCAGTTCTTC CASSVGTVYNEQFF TRBV27 TRBD1 TRBJ2-1 .
TGTGCCAGCAGCCAAGATTCACTAGCGGGGAGTGTGCAGTTCTTC CASSQDSLAGSVQFF TRBV3-1 TRBD2 TRBJ2-1 .
TGCAGTGCTAGAGGGGGGGGTACGCTCCAAGAGACCCAGTACTTC CSARGGGTLQETQYF TRBV20-1 TRBD2 TRBJ2-5 .
TGTGCCAGCCTAGGACAAAACTATGGCTACACCTTC CASLGQNYGYTF TRBV18 . TRBJ1-2 .
TGTGCCAGCAGCGGACTAGTTGCTACCTACGAGCAGTACTTC CASSGLVATYEQYF TRBV5-6 TRBD2 TRBJ2-7 few
TGCGCCAGCAGCCAACCCACGGGGGCTCTCTCTCGGGATACGCAGTATTTT CASSQPTGALSRDTQYF TRBV4-1 . TRBJ2-3 .
TGCGCCAGCACTATGACAGGGAGCACCACCGGGGAGCTGTTTTTT CASTMTGSTTGELFF TRBV4-1 TRBD1 TRBJ2-2 .